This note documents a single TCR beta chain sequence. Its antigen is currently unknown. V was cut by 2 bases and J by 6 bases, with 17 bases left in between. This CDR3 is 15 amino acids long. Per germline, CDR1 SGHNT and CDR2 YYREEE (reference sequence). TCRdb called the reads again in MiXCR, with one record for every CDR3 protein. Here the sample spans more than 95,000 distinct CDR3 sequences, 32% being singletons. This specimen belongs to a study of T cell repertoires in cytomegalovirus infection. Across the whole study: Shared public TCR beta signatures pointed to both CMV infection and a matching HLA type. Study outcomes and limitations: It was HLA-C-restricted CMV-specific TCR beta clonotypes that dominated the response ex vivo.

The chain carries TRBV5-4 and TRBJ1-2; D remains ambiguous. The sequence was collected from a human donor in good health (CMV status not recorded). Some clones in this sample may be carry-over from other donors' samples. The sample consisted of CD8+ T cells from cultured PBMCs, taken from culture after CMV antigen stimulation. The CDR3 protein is CASSFKIQPLHGYTF. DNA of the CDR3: TGTGCCAGCAGCTTTAAGATACAACCTTTACATGGCTACACCTTC.